This T cell receptor (beta chain) was recorded in a study of blood T cell repertoires in COVID-19. Whole-study context: From T cells, B-cell-depleted T cells, or PBMCs came the material, which was cDNA or gDNA.

Germline V gives CDR1 GTSNPN, CDR2 SVGIG (reference sequence). The CDR3 covers 14 residues. Between the trimmed V and J ends, which lost 3 bases and 0 bases, there was a span of 9 bases. Profiling relied on immunoSEQ multiplex PCR, and the TCRdb table lists in-frame clones only, not all of them. Here the sample spans 250,000 to 350,000 clones, 88% being singletons. Seattle patients were enrolled while actively infected and followed longitudinally. The TCR sequence derives from a woman aged 25 to 39 with COVID-19, enrolled during active disease. What was sequenced was peripheral blood. The chain couples TRBV30 to TRBJ1-3, with D possibly matching TRBD1 (6 bases). CDR3 loop: CAWRTGASGNTIYF. The CDR3 bases are TGTGCCTGGAGGACAGGAGCCTCTGGAAACACCATATATTTT. The full variable domain, rest sourced from reference TRBV30 and TRBJ1-3, is SQTIHQWPATLVQPVGSPLSLECTVEGTSNPNLYWYRQAAGRGLQLLFYSVGIGQISSEVPQNLSASRPQDRQFILSSKKLLLSDSGFYLCAWRTGASGNTIYFGEGSWLTVV.